Below are 17 T cell receptor beta chains sequenced from a single sample in a study of blood T cells in healthy people across ages. The use of a sample-barcoded 5' primer and a J-beta primer mix characterized a second PCR of about 7 to 12 cycles. TCRdb analysed the 5' RACE reads with MiXCR anew, one entry per CDR3 protein. Of some 700,000 distinct CDR3 sequences in the sample, 35% to 45% were seen once. The specimen was blood. The source of these receptors is a woman aged 60-70 years in good health.

This chain links TRBV20-1 with TRBJ2-7; 10 bases map to TRBD1. CDR3 length: 13 residues. The germline V gene has CDR1 DFQATT and CDR2 SNEGSKA (reference sequence). The V gene end was trimmed by 0 bases and the J gene end by 6 bases; junction bases not matched to a gene: 2. The CDR3 is CSARDGQGGEQYF. CDR3 coding DNA: TGCAGTGCTAGAGATGGACAGGGGGGCGAGCAGTACTTC.

The chain has TRBV11-2 and TRBJ2-1, with D possibly matching TRBD2 (5 bases). With 3 bases removed from V and 1 base from J, the gap between germline ends came to 7 bases. The CDR3 extends over 14 amino acids. The germline V gene encodes CDR1 SGHAT and CDR2 FQNNGV. CDR3: CASSFGESYNEQFF. The DNA of the CDR3 is TGTGCCAGCAGCTTTGGGGAGTCCTACAATGAGCAGTTCTTC.

The rearrangement joins TRBV12-3 or TRBV12-4 to TRBJ2-5; D is undetermined. The J call may not be correct, given that the DNA end is closer to TRBJ2-7. CDR3 length equals 16 residues. The CDR3 spells CASSPGGQSLLYEQYF. For the CDR3, the DNA is TGTGCCAGCAGCCCGGGTGGGCAGTCCCTTCTCTACGAGCAGTACTTC.

This clonotype was recorded a few times. The chain recombines TRBV4-2 with TRBJ1-5; 7 positions agree with TRBD1. This CDR3 is built from 15 residues. V shed 0 bases, J shed 7 bases, and the junction held 6 bases outside the gene matches. Germline values: CDR1 LGHNA, CDR2 YNFKEQ. The CDR3 loop is CASSQERGRGQPQHF. The CDR3, as DNA: TGTGCCAGCAGCCAAGAGAGGGGGCGGGGACAGCCCCAGCATTTT.

J is TRBJ2-7 and V is TRBV2, with 12 bases fitting TRBD2. The CDR3 sequence is 15 residues long. Germline V CDR1 and CDR2: SNHLY, FYNNEI. The V and J ends lost 2 bases and 6 bases, in that order; junction bases with no gene match: 5. The CDR3 sequence is CASSESRLAGAEQYF. DNA of the CDR3: TGTGCCAGCAGTGAATCTCGACTAGCGGGGGCCGAGCAGTACTTC. Looking up the rest from reference TRBV2 and TRBJ2-7 gives the full variable domain: EPEVTQTPSHQVTQMGQEVILRCVPISNHLYFYWYRQILGQKVEFLVSFYNNEISEKSEIFDDQFSVERPDGSNFTLKIRSTKLEDSAMYFCASSESRLAGAEQYFGPGTRLTVT.

This clonotype was seen once. V gene TRBV7-8 combines with J gene TRBJ1-3, with D possibly being TRBD1 (6 bases). Trimming pared 0 bases from V and 3 bases from J, leaving 9 bases between. This CDR3 comprises 15 residues. Germline lookup yields CDR1 SGHVS and CDR2 FQNEAQ. The CDR3 region is CASSLAQGYGNTIYF. The DNA for the CDR3 is TGTGCCAGCAGCTTAGCACAGGGTTATGGAAACACCATATATTTT.

Details on this clonotype: Sequence at one end of the junction differs from germline and may be a read error. The chain joins TRBV7-9 to TRBJ1-2; D gene ambiguous. Germline assignment: CDR1 SEHNR and CDR2 FQNEAQ (reference sequence). The CDR3 runs to 14 residues. This CDR3 reads CVSSPEDGGSGYTF. CDR3 sequence (DNA): TGTGTCAGCAGCCCCGAGGACGGTGGATCCGGCTACACCTTC.

Worth noting for this clonotype: The junction does not match germline at one end; this may be a read error. The chain couples TRBV7-9 to TRBJ2-3; 7 bases match TRBD2. Germline V gene lookup returns CDR1 SEHNR and CDR2 FQNEAQ (reference sequence). This CDR3 has 12 residues. DNA for the CDR3: TGTGCCAGCGGGGAGGGCACAGATACGCGGTATTTT. This translates into CASGEGTDTRYF.

To note about this clonotype: One base away lies a much larger clone, so this may be a sequencing read error. V and J are TRBV20-1 and TRBJ2-1, with 9 bases that match TRBD2. Judging by the DNA end, TRBJ2-7 fits better; the J call may be wrong. Germline loops: CDR1 DFQATT, CDR2 SNEGSKA (reference sequence). CDR3 length equals 14 residues. CDR3: CSARALAGINEQYF. The CDR3 coding sequence is TGCAGTGCTAGAGCCCTAGCGGGGATCAATGAGCAGTACTTC.

This clonotype occurred a few times. The chain links TRBV12-3 or TRBV12-4 to TRBJ2-3, with 8 bases matching TRBD2. With 5 bases clipped from V and 3 bases from J, the junction kept 4 bases outside the gene matches. The CDR3 consists of 14 residues. The CDR3 sequence: CASSNPGGTDTQYF. The CDR3 nucleotides read TGTGCCAGCAGTAACCCGGGGGGGACAGATACGCAGTATTTT.

There are a few counts of this clonotype. The chain recombines TRBV28 with TRBJ2-7; the D gene is possibly TRBD2 (6 bases). The last part of the DNA fits TRBJ2-5 better; the J call may be wrong. CDR3 length: 15 amino acids. Germline V gives CDR1 MDHEN, CDR2 SYDVKM. In DNA form, the CDR3 reads TGTGCCAGCAGTTCACCCTCTGGCGGGAAGGAGACCCAGTACTTC. It specifies CASSSPSGGKETQYF.

This chain links TRBV6-5 with TRBJ2-5; perhaps TRBD2 as D (6 bases). The germline gives CDR1 MNHEY, CDR2 SVGAGI. The CDR3 has 13 residues. Trimming shortened V by 6 bases and J by 11 bases, and 19 bases separated the two germline ends. The CDR3 DNA reads as TGTGCCAGCAGGGACTACTCCTACACTGAGCAGTACTTC. Protein product: CASRDYSYTEQYF.

The CDR3 loop reads CASSPGPRSDTQYF. In DNA form, the CDR3 reads TGTGCCAGCAGCCCCGGGCCCCGATCAGATACGCAGTATTTT. V usage is TRBV7-2 and J usage is TRBJ2-3; D is unclear. CDR1 and CDR2 (germline): SGHTA, FQGNSA. V was trimmed by 5 bases and J by 4 bases, leaving 13 bases between them. The CDR3 is 14 residues long.

This clonotype was counted a few times. This chain connects TRBV5-1 to TRBJ2-5; TRBD2 aligns across 10 bases. Trimming at V came to 4 bases and at J to 3 bases, leaving 6 bases not matched to a gene. The CDR3 has 15 residues. Germline V gives CDR1 SGHRS, CDR2 YFSETQ. The CDR3 coding sequence is TGCGCCAGCAGCCCAGGGACTAGCGCCAAAGAGACCCAGTACTTC. Translating it yields CASSPGTSAKETQYF.

The chain joins TRBV7-8 to TRBJ1-1; D call uncertain. CDR3 length: 16 amino acids. Germline CDR1 SGHVS, CDR2 FQNEAQ. V dropped 2 bases and J dropped 0 bases, with 13 bases sitting between them. The DNA of the CDR3 is TGTGCCAGCAGCTTACCCTCAACCGGGGTGAACACTGAAGCTTTCTTT. Its protein is CASSLPSTGVNTEAFF. The whole variable domain, remainder taken from reference TRBV7-8 and TRBJ1-1, is GAGVSQSPRYKVAKRGQDVALRCDPISGHVSLFWYQQALGQGPEFLTYFQNEAQLDKSGLPSDRFFAERPEGSVSTLKIQRTQQEDSAVYLCASSLPSTGVNTEAFFGQGTRLTVV.

The chain combines TRBV7-9 with TRBJ2-1, with 7 positions matching TRBD2. Trimming took 5 bases from V and 0 from J; bases not matched to a gene: 10. The CDR3 spans 17 residues. The germline V gene encodes CDR1 SEHNR and CDR2 FQNEAQ (reference sequence). CDR3 coding DNA: TGTGCCAGCAGCCCATACCTGCGGGGGAGCTCCTACAATGAGCAGTTCTTC. Amino acids: CASSPYLRGSSYNEQFF.

The rearrangement joins TRBV12-3 or TRBV12-4 to TRBJ2-5, with 9 bases aligning to TRBD2. V shed 8 bases, J shed 5 bases, and the junction held 6 bases outside the gene matches. The CDR3 spans 13 residues. DNA of the CDR3: TGTGCCAGCGTCCTAGCGGGGAGGGAGACCCAGTACTTC. This codes for CASVLAGRETQYF.